This T cell receptor beta chain was recorded in a study of shared clonotypes between healthy human individuals. About the research overall: CD8 memory received one plate per donor, CD8 naive two, CD4 memory three and CD4 naive three.

Naive CD8 cells lacked CD45RO, underwent positive selection for CCR7 and left out terminally differentiated effector memory CD45RA+ cells. CDR1 and CDR2 from the germline V gene are MNHEY and SMNVEV (reference sequence). The CDR3 sequence is 13 residues long. Trimming shortened V by 8 bases and J by 4 bases, and 12 bases separated the two germline ends. The authors' processing: Junction-only sequences without quality scores were provided by ImmunoSEQ, so filtering was different. TCRdb's copy holds only in-frame clones and misses some; the assay was immunoSEQ multiplex PCR. The V and J calls and clone size are taken from that table; D and trimming were inferred from the DNA. Of about 2 million clones in the sample, about 95% are singletons; the top ten hold 0.85% to 1.2%.

What was sequenced was naive CD8+ T cells sorted from blood. The V and J genes are TRBV27 and TRBJ2-1; a possible D gene is TRBD2 (6 bases). This receptor was identified in a man younger than 35 in good health. The CDR3 spells CASGEGLYNEQFF. Here the CDR3 DNA reads TGTGCCAGCGGAGAGGGACTTTACAATGAGCAGTTCTTC.